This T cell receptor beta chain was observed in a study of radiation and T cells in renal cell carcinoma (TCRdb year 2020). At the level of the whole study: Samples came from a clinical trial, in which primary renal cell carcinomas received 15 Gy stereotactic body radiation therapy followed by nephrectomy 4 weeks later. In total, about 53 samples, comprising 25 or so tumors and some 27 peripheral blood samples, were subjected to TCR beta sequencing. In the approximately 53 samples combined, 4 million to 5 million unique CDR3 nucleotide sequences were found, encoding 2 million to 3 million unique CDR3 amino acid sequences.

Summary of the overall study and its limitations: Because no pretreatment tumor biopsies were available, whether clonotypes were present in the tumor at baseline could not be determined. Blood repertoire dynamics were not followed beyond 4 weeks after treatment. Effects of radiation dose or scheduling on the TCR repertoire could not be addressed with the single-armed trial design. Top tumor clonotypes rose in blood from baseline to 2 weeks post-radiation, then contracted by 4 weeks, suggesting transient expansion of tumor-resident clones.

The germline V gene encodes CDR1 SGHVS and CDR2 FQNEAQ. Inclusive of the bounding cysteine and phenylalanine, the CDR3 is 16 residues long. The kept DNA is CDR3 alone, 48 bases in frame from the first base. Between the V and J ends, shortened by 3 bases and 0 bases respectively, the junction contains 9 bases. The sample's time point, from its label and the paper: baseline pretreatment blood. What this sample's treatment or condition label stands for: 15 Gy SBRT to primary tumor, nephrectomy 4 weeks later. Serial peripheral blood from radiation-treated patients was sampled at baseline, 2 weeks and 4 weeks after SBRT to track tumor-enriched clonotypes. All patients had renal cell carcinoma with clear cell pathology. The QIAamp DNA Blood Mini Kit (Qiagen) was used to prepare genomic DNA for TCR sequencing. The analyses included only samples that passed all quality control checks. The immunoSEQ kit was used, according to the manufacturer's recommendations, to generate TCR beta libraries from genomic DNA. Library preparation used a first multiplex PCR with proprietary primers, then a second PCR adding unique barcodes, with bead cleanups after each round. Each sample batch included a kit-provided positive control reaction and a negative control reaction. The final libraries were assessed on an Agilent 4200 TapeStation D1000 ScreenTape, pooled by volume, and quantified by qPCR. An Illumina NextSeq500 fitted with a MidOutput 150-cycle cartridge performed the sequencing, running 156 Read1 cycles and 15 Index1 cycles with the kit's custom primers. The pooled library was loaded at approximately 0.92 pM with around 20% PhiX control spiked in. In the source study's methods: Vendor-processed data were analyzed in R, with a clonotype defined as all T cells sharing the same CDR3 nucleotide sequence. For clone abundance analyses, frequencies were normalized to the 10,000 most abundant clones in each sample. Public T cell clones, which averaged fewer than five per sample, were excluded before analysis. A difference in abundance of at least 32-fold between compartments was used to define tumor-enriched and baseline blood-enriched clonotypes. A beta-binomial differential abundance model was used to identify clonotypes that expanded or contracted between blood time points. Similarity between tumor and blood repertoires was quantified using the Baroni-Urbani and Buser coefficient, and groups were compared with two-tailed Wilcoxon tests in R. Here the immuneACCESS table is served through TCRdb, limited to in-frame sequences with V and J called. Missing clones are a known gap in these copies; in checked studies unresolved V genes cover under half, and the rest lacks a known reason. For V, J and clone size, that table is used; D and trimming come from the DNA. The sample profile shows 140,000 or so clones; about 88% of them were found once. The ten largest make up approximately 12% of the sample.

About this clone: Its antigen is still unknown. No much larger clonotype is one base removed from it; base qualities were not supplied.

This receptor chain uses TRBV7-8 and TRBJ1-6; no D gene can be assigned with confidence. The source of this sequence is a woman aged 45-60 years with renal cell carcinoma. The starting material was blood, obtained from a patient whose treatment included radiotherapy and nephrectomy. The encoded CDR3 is CASSLVISSYNSPLHF. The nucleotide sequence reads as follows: TGTGCCAGCAGCTTGGTAATCAGCTCCTATAATTCACCCCTCCACTTT.